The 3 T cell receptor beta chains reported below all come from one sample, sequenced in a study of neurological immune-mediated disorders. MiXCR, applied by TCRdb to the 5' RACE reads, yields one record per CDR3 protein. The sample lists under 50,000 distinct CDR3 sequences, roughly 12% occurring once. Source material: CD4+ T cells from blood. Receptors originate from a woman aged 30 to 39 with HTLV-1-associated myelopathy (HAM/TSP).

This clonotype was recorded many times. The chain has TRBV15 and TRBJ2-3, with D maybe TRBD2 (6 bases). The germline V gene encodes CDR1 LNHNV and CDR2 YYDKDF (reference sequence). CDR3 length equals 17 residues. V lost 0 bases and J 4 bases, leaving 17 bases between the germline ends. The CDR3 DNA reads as TGTGCCACCAGCAGAGATCTGAGAGGGAGGTATCCAGATACGCAGTATTTT. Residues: CATSRDLRGRYPDTQYF.

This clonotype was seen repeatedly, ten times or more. The CDR3 loop is CASSLVIGELFF. The CDR3 DNA sequence: TGTGCCAGCAGCTTAGTGATCGGGGAGCTGTTTTTT. The chain links TRBV7-2 to TRBJ2-2; D remains ambiguous. The CDR3 length is 12 residues. V shed 1 base and J shed 7 bases, with 4 bases lying between them. Looked up from germline, CDR1 is SGHTA and CDR2 is FQGNSA.

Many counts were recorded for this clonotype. The CDR3 loop is CASSLSWGSGEAFF. The DNA for the CDR3 is TGTGCCAGCAGCTTATCCTGGGGCTCGGGAGAGGCTTTCTTT. The chain links TRBV7-9 to TRBJ1-1; weak D call: TRBD1 (5 bases). There are 14 residues in the CDR3. V was trimmed by 2 bases and J by 11 bases, leaving 18 bases between them. Per the germline V gene, CDR1 is SEHNR and CDR2 is FQNEAQ (reference sequence).